Below are 6 T cell receptor beta chains sequenced from a single sample in a study of T cell responses to AZD1222 COVID-19 vaccine. Libraries were prepared by immunoSEQ multiplex PCR; TCRdb keeps only in-frame clonotypes and omits some of them. The sample includes 100,000 or so clones, 70% to 90% seen only once; the top ten take about 9.7%. The sample consisted of peripheral blood, taken on day 0 of AZD1222 vaccination. These receptors were taken from an adult in good health.

The chain is built from TRBV19 and TRBJ2-1; TRBD2 matches 10 bases. The CDR3 totals 15 residues. The V gene's germline CDR1 is LNHDA and CDR2 SQIVND (reference sequence). J was trimmed by 4 bases and V by 8 bases; bases with no gene match: 8. CDR3 sequence: CASGSSSGSYNEQFF. For the CDR3, the DNA is TGTGCCAGTGGCAGTTCTAGCGGGAGTTACAATGAGCAGTTCTTC.

The genes are TRBV5-4 and TRBJ2-5; D perhaps matches TRBD1 (7 bases). The germline V gene encodes CDR1 SGHNT and CDR2 YYREEE (reference sequence). The CDR3 sequence is 14 residues long. V lost 6 bases to trimming and J lost 0 bases, with 12 bases between them. CDR3 residues: CASNPGGYQETQYF. In DNA, the CDR3 is TGTGCCAGCAACCCAGGGGGGTACCAAGAGACCCAGTACTTC.

There are a few counts of this clone. The genes are TRBV5-4 and TRBJ2-1; no definite D call. This CDR3 spans 16 amino acids. V was shortened by 4 bases and J by 5 bases, with 19 bases between the two germline ends. Germline CDR1 reads SGHNT; CDR2 reads YYREEE (reference sequence). CDR3 in DNA: TGTGCCAGCAGCCCGACACCCAACTCCCCAAACAATGAGCAGTTCTTC. Translated: CASSPTPNSPNNEQFF. Based on the CDR3 plus reference TRBV5-4 and TRBJ2-1, the full variable domain is ETGVTQSPTHLIKTRGQQVTLRCSSQSGHNTVSWYQQALGQGPQFIFQYYREEENGRGNFPPRFSGLQFPNYSSELNVNALELDDSALYLCASSPTPNSPNNEQFFGPGTRLTVL.

The genes are TRBV19 and TRBJ2-2; a weak D match, TRBD1 (5 bases). Germline CDR1 reads LNHDA; CDR2 reads SQIVND (reference sequence). The CDR3 is made up of 12 amino acids. The V end was cut by 8 bases, the J end by 9 bases, with 13 bases between. CDR3 in DNA: TGTGCCAGTGAAAGGGGAACCCGGGAGCTGTTTTTT. Residues: CASERGTRELFF.

The rearrangement links TRBV7-6 to TRBJ1-1, with 9 bases fitting TRBD1. J lost 1 base, V lost 1 base, and 7 bases had no gene match. Germline lookup yields CDR1 SGHVS and CDR2 FNYEAQ. The CDR3 has 17 residues. Here the CDR3 DNA reads TGTGCCAGCAGCTTAGAATCCGGGGACAGGGCGAACACTGAAGCTTTCTTT. It translates to CASSLESGDRANTEAFF. The full variable domain, completed using reference TRBV7-6 and TRBJ1-1, is GAGVSQSPRYKVTKRGQDVALRCDPISGHVSLYWYRQALGQGPEFLTYFNYEAQQDKSGLPNDRFSAERPEGSISTLTIQRTEQRDSAMYRCASSLESGDRANTEAFFGQGTRLTVV.

The gene calls are TRBV27 and TRBJ1-2, with 10 nucleotides matching TRBD1. The ends lost 4 bases at V and 4 bases at J; junction bases unmatched: 3. The V gene's germline CDR1 is MNHEY and CDR2 SMNVEV (reference sequence). The CDR3 contains 14 residues. The CDR3 loop reads CASSWRTGGYGYTF. The CDR3 DNA is TGTGCCAGCAGTTGGCGGACAGGGGGCTATGGCTACACCTTC.